The clone carrying this T cell receptor (beta chain) came up many times. The antigen is unknown. This sample stems from a study of identical twins. General study results and limits: Zero-insertion findings could be partly confounded by invariant cells (MAIT and iNKT cells). Fewer insertions characterized abundant cord blood beta clonotypes, whereas memory repertoires showed none. Models predicted less out-of-frame TCR alpha sharing in monozygotic twins than was found.

The CDR3 has 15 amino acids. Germline values: CDR1 MGHRA, CDR2 YSYEKL. Trimming took 1 base from V and 4 from J; bases not matched to a gene: 5. With template switching, a universal primer site was added, and the cDNA carried unique molecular identifiers. TCRdb reprocessed the 5' RACE reads via MiXCR and lists one record per CDR3 protein. The data contain 640,000 or so distinct CDR3 sequences, roughly 6% of them singletons. The sequenced sample was naive T cells sorted from blood. This sequence was found in a man in his late teens or twenties in good health. V and J are TRBV4-1 and TRBJ2-7, with TRBD2 matching over 9 bases. In DNA form, the CDR3 reads TGCGCCAGCAGCCAAGGGGCTAGCGGGGCTTACGAGCAGTACGTC. Translating gives CASSQGASGAYEQYV.